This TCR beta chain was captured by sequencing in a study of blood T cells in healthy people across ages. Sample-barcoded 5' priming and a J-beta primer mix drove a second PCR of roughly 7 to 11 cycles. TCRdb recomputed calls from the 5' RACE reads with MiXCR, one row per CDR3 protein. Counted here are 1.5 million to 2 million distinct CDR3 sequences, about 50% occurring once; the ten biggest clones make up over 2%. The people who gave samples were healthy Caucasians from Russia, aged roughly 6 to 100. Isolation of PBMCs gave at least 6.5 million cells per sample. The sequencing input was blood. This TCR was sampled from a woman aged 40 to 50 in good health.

CDR3 sequence reads: CASSLNLGIRADTQYF. The CDR3 region has the DNA TGTGCCAGCAGCTTAAACCTGGGGATAAGGGCAGATACGCAGTATTTT. The V gene is TRBV7-9, the J gene TRBJ2-3; D is undetermined. This CDR3 region has 16 residues. CDR1 is SEHNR, CDR2 FQNEAQ, per germline (reference sequence). The ends were cut back, 2 bases at V and 4 bases at J, with 16 bases in the middle.